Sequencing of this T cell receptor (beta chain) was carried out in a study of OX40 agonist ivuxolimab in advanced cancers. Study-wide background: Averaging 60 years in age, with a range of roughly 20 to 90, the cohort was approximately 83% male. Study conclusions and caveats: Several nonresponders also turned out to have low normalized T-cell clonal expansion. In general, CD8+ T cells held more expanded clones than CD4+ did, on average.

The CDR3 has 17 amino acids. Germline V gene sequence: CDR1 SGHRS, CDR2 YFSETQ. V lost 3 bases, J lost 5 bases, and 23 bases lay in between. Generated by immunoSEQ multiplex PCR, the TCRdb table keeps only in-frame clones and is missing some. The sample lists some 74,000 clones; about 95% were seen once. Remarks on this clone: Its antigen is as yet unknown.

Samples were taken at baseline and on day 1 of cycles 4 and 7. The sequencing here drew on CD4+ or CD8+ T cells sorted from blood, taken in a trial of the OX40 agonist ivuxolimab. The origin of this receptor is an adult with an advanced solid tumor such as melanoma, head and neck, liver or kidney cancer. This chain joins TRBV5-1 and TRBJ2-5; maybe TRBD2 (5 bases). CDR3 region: CASSSPPNMPTGETQYF. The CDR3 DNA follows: TGCGCCAGCAGCTCCCCGCCCAACATGCCGACGGGGGAGACCCAGTACTTC.